Each of the 25 T cell receptor beta chains below was sequenced from the same sample in a study of regulatory T cells in long-lasting Graves disease. Assembly of TCR beta libraries relied on iRepertoire HTBI primers together with Arm-PCR of CDR3 regions. TCRdb called the multiplex PCR reads again in MiXCR, with one record for every CDR3 protein. This sample yields approximately 400,000 distinct CDR3 sequences, of which about 14% are seen a single time; roughly 20% belongs to the top ten. Indicated time point: newly diagnosed GD, antithyroid drugs for less than 3 months. Generation of the TCR library employed RNA extracted from PBMCs. The specimen comprised peripheral blood mononuclear cells (PBMCs), sampled at new diagnosis, from a patient treated with antithyroid drugs. All receptors come from a female donor with Graves disease.

Many counts were recorded for this clonotype. The chain carries TRBV20-1 and TRBJ2-1, with a possible D match to TRBD1 (6 bases). Germline V gene sequence: CDR1 DFQATT, CDR2 SNEGSKA (reference sequence). This CDR3 has 12 residues. Deletions cut 5 bases from V and 9 bases from J, with 14 bases between. CDR3 DNA: TGCAGTGCTCGCAGGGGTATGGGTGAGCAGTTCTTC. Encoded protein: CSARRGMGEQFF.

The chain is built from TRBV20-1 and TRBJ2-7; 14 positions agree with TRBD2. The CDR3 is 15 residues long. Trimming at V came to 3 bases and at J to 2 bases, leaving 3 bases not matched to a gene. Germline CDR1 DFQATT, CDR2 SNEGSKA (reference sequence). CDR3 in DNA: TGCAGTGCTAGCCGACTAGCGGGAGGGCCCTACGAGCAGTACTTC. Its protein is CSASRLAGGPYEQYF.

The gene calls are TRBV5-6 and TRBJ2-5, with 7 positions matching TRBD2. The CDR3 consists of 16 residues. The germline gives CDR1 SGHDT, CDR2 YYEEEE. Trimming at V came to 0 bases and at J to 0 bases, leaving 5 bases not matched to a gene. The CDR3 reads CASSLEREAHQETQYF. Here the CDR3 DNA reads TGTGCCAGCAGCTTGGAACGGGAGGCCCACCAAGAGACCCAGTACTTC.

The chain is built from TRBV4-3 and TRBJ2-3; 8 bases fit TRBD1. CDR3 length: 14 amino acids. Germline V gene data show CDR1 as LGHNA and CDR2 as YSLEER. Unmatched junction bases numbered 2, after V lost 4 bases and J lost 2 bases. For the CDR3, the DNA is TGCGCCAGCAGCCCGGGACAGGACACAGATACGCAGTATTTT. Translation gives CASSPGQDTDTQYF.

This chain joins TRBV20-1 and TRBJ2-3; 9 bases agree with TRBD2. This CDR3 has 15 amino acids. Germline-derived CDR1 and CDR2 are DFQATT and SNEGSKA (reference sequence). With 0 bases clipped from V and 9 bases from J, the junction kept 10 bases outside the gene matches. The DNA of the CDR3 is TGCAGTGCTAGAGAGGTAATAGCGGGAGATCTCACGCAGTATTTT. Translated: CSAREVIAGDLTQYF.

This clonotype was seen at least ten times. The chain links TRBV19 to TRBJ2-7, with D perhaps matching TRBD2 (6 bases). This CDR3 contains 13 residues. Germline V gene lookup returns CDR1 LNHDA and CDR2 SQIVND (reference sequence). Trimming left V 3 bases short and J 5 bases short, with 11 bases between. CDR3 loop: CASSMEGAHEQYF. The CDR3 DNA follows: TGTGCCAGTAGTATGGAGGGTGCTCACGAGCAGTACTTC.

This clonotype was found many times. This chain uses TRBV7-9 with TRBJ1-2; D remains ambiguous. The CDR3 runs to 15 residues. Trimming took off 1 base at V and 8 bases at J, with 17 bases between the two ends. CDR1 is SEHNR and CDR2 is FQNEAQ in the germline V gene (reference sequence). CDR3 in amino acids: CASSLEWEIEGGYTF. The CDR3 DNA is TGTGCCAGCAGCTTAGAGTGGGAAATAGAGGGAGGCTACACCTTC.

Comment on this clonotype: This clone may be a read error of a much larger clone one base away. The V call is TRBV5-1, the J call TRBJ1-3; tentatively, D is TRBD1 (5 bases). This CDR3 has 15 residues. In germline, CDR1 is SGHRS, CDR2 YFSETQ. CDR3 sequence reads: CASSSRGGAGNTIHF. The CDR3 bases are TGCGCCAGCAGCTCCCGCGGAGGGGCTGGAAACACCATACATTTT.

This clonotype was counted only a few times. The genes are TRBV6-1 and TRBJ1-1; a weak D match, TRBD1 (6 bases). The CDR3 consists of 13 residues. V was trimmed by 10 bases and J by 0 bases, leaving 12 bases between them. CDR1 is MNHNS and CDR2 is SASEGT in the germline V gene. The CDR3 loop reads CAIVTGMNTEAFF. In DNA form, the CDR3 reads TGTGCCATAGTTACAGGGATGAACACTGAAGCTTTCTTT.

Concerning this clonotype: A far larger clone is off by one base, so a read error is likely. The rearrangement links TRBV12-3 or TRBV12-4 to TRBJ1-2, with D tentatively TRBD1 (5 bases). CDR3 length equals 14 residues. V lost 6 bases, J lost 8 bases, and 19 bases lay in between. CDR3 region: CASSLSGLRAGYTF. The CDR3 DNA sequence: TGTGCCAGCAGCTTATCGGGCCTCAGGGCAGGCTACACCTTC.

This clonotype has at least ten counts. The chain combines TRBV5-4 with TRBJ1-2; 8 bases map to TRBD1. Trimming took 4 bases from V and 5 from J; bases not matched to a gene: 7. Germline V CDR1 and CDR2: SGHNT, YYREEE (reference sequence). There are 14 residues in the CDR3. The CDR3 DNA is TGTGCCAGCAGCCCGGGACAGGCTCAGTATGGCTACACCTTC. Its translation is CASSPGQAQYGYTF.

This clonotype was counted between two and nine times. This may arise from a read error, as a much more abundant clone is one base away. The CDR3 nucleotides are TGTGCCAGCAGGACGGGACAGATATCCTACGATGAGCAGTTCTTC. This codes for CASRTGQISYDEQFF. This chain connects TRBV2 to TRBJ2-1, with 7 bases lining up with TRBD1. Germline CDR1 is SNHLY and CDR2 is FYNNEI. The CDR3 contains 15 residues.

This clonotype was seen a few times. The chain carries TRBV9 and TRBJ1-6; D unresolved. The CDR3 is 14 amino acids. Germline values: CDR1 SGDLS, CDR2 YYNGEE. Trimming removed 0 bases at V and 5 bases at J, with 6 bases between. CDR3 nucleotide sequence: TGTGCCAGCAGCGTAGAATCAGATAATTCACCCCTCCACTTT. This sequence encodes CASSVESDNSPLHF.

This clonotype was observed a handful of times. The chain recombines TRBV3-1 with TRBJ2-1, with D possibly matching TRBD2 (6 bases). Per germline, CDR1 LGHDT and CDR2 YNNKEL (reference sequence). V lost 3 bases, J lost 7 bases, and 13 bases lay in between. The length of the CDR3 is 14 residues. As DNA, the CDR3 is TGTGCCAGCAGCCACGTAGCGGTGGGGAATGAGCAGTTCTTC. It encodes CASSHVAVGNEQFF.

This clonotype was observed many times. The gene calls are TRBV6-1 and TRBJ1-6, with 9 bases identical to TRBD1. V trimming: 0 bases; J trimming: 6 bases; junction bases outside the gene matches: 0. In germline, CDR1 is MNHNS, CDR2 SASEGT. The CDR3 spans 15 residues. The CDR3 loop reads CASSEAGQGNSPLHF. The CDR3 DNA reads TGTGCCAGCAGTGAAGCGGGACAGGGTAATTCACCCCTCCACTTT.

This chain connects TRBV19 to TRBJ2-2; D is unresolved. The CDR3 length is 15 residues. Trimming stripped 3 bases from V and 6 bases from J, with 14 bases between. Germline values: CDR1 LNHDA, CDR2 SQIVND (reference sequence). Written as DNA, the CDR3 is TGTGCCAGTAGTATGTCCCCTATAGTCTCCGGGGAGCTGTTTTTT. Protein sequence: CASSMSPIVSGELFF.

This clonotype was recorded at least ten times. J is TRBJ2-5 and V is TRBV27; the D is unclear. Germline assignment: CDR1 MNHEY and CDR2 SMNVEV (reference sequence). This CDR3 spans 15 amino acids. With 3 bases removed from V and 0 bases from J, the gap between germline ends came to 11 bases. The CDR3 DNA sequence: TGTGCCAGCAGTTTCTCCTTGGGGAACCAAGAGACCCAGTACTTC. Protein: CASSFSLGNQETQYF.

The V and J genes are TRBV6-1 and TRBJ2-3; D may be TRBD2 (6 bases). In germline, CDR1 is MNHNS, CDR2 SASEGT. V lost 4 bases to trimming and J lost 0 bases, with 17 bases between them. The CDR3 is 17 amino acids. The chain's CDR3 is CASSVGSLAASTDTQYF. CDR3 sequence (DNA): TGTGCCAGCAGTGTCGGGAGTCTTGCGGCTAGCACAGATACGCAGTATTTT.

This clonotype was picked up many times. The chain links TRBV27 to TRBJ1-6; the match to TRBD1 covers 7 bases. Losses at the gene ends were 5 bases for V and 9 bases for J; bases not matched to a gene: 7. The germline gives CDR1 MNHEY, CDR2 SMNVEV (reference sequence). The CDR3 runs 14 residues. The CDR3 coding sequence is TGTGCCAGCAGTGGGACAGCCGGCGGTTCACCCCTCCACTTT. This translates into CASSGTAGGSPLHF.

As for this clonotype: A read error may explain this, as a much larger clone is one base away. This chain uses TRBV27 with TRBJ2-7; D may be TRBD1 (6 bases). CDR3 length equals 16 residues. V was clipped by 3 bases and J by 7 bases, with 22 bases between them. The germline gives CDR1 MNHEY, CDR2 SMNVEV (reference sequence). CDR3: CASSLVDRMGYNEQYF. The CDR3 DNA reads as TGTGCCAGCAGTTTGGTAGACAGGATGGGGTACAATGAGCAGTACTTC.

This clonotype was seen ten or more times. The chain links TRBV28 to TRBJ2-7; possibly TRBD2 for D (7 bases). The CDR3 contains 19 residues. Trimming left V 3 bases short and J 6 bases short, with 30 bases between. Germline V gene data show CDR1 as MDHEN and CDR2 as SYDVKM. CDR3 sequence reads: CASSFSGSLPTGRVGEQYF. CDR3 nucleotide sequence: TGTGCCAGCAGTTTTTCGGGTTCCCTACCTACAGGGAGGGTGGGCGAGCAGTACTTC.

This clonotype was recorded many times. The rearrangement links TRBV28 to TRBJ1-2, with D tentatively TRBD1 (5 bases). V lost 7 bases, J lost 2 bases, and 11 bases lay in between. This CDR3 comprises 13 residues. The germline V gene encodes CDR1 MDHEN and CDR2 SYDVKM. CDR3: CASNQGLNYGYTF. DNA of the CDR3: TGTGCCAGCAACCAGGGTTTGAACTATGGCTACACCTTC.

This clonotype showed up many times. This chain connects TRBV30 to TRBJ1-4, with a weak D call TRBD1 (5 bases). Germline V gene lookup returns CDR1 GTSNPN and CDR2 SVGIG (reference sequence). V lost 3 bases and J 7 bases, leaving 9 bases between the germline ends. The CDR3 consists of 12 residues. The CDR3 region has the DNA TGTGCCTGGAGCAGTACAGGTGAAAAACTGTTTTTT. Protein: CAWSSTGEKLFF.

This clonotype was seen a few times. The gene calls are TRBV12-3 or TRBV12-4 and TRBJ2-1, with a tentative D call TRBD2 (5 bases). CDR3 size: 14 residues. Trimming took 5 bases from V and 8 from J, leaving 16 bases between them. The CDR3 sequence: CASSLTGDPYEQFF. The DNA of the CDR3 is TGTGCCAGCAGTCTCACCGGGGATCCTTATGAGCAGTTCTTC.

Of note for this clonotype: The junction departs from germline at one end; a sequencing error may be responsible. The rearrangement uses TRBV27 and TRBJ1-4; D ambiguous. Germline assignment: CDR1 MNHEY and CDR2 SMNVEV (reference sequence). The CDR3 consists of 16 residues. As DNA, the CDR3 is TGTGCCAGCAGCTCCTCCGGGGATCCGACTAATGAAAAACTGTCTTTT. It codes for CASSSSGDPTNEKLSF.